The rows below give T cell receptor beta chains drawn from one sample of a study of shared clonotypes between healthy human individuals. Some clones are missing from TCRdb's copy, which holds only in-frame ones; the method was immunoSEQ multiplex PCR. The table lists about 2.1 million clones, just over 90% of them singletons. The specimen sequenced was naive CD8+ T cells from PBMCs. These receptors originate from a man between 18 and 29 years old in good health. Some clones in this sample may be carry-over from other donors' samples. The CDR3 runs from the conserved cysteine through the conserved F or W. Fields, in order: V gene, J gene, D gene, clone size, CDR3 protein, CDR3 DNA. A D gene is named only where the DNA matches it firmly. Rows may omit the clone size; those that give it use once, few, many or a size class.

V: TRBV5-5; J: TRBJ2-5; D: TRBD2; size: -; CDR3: CASSFLAVRETQYF; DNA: TGTGCCAGCAGCTTCCTAGCGGTGCGGGAGACCCAGTACTTC
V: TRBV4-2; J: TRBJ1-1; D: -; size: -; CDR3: CASSQAGDTEAFF; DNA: TGTGCCAGCAGCCAAGCAGGGGACACTGAAGCTTTCTTT
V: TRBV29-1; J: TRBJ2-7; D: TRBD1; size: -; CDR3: CSVVDRGAYEQYF; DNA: TGCAGCGTTGTTGACAGGGGGGCCTACGAGCAGTACTTC
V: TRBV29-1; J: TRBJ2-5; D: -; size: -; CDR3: CSVLQGETQYF; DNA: TGCAGCGTTTTGCAGGGAGAGACCCAGTACTTC
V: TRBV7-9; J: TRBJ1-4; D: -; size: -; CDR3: CASRTGENEKLFF; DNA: TGTGCCAGCAGGACGGGGGAGAATGAAAAACTGTTTTTT
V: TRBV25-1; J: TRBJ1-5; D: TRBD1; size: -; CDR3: CASGTGAFNQPQHF; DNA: TGTGCCAGTGGGACAGGGGCCTTCAATCAGCCCCAGCATTTT
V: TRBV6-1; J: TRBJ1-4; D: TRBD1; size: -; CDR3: CASSEYRGRGYGEKLFF; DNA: TGTGCCAGCAGTGAATACAGGGGGCGAGGGTACGGAGAAAAACTGTTTTTT
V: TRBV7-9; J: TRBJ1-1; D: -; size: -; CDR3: CASSLGRVEAFF; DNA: TGTGCCAGCAGCTTAGGCAGGGTTGAAGCTTTCTTT
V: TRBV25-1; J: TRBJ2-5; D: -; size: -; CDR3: CASSDGAWETQYF; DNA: TGTGCCAGCAGTGATGGTGCATGGGAGACCCAGTACTTC
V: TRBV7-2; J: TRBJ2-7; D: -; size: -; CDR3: CASSFLTRGDAYEQYF; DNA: TGTGCCAGCAGCTTCCTGACTAGGGGGGATGCCTACGAGCAGTACTTC
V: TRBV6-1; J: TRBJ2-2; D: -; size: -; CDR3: CASSESPVSVTGELFF; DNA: TGTGCCAGCAGTGAATCTCCTGTATCAGTGACCGGGGAGCTGTTTTTT
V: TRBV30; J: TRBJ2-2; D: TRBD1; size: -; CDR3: CAWSGLGQALSGELFF; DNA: TGTGCCTGGAGTGGACTGGGACAGGCTCTATCCGGGGAGCTGTTTTTT
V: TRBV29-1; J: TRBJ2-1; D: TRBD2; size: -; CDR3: CSVPPLAASYNEQFF; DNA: TGCAGCGTTCCCCCCCTAGCGGCTTCCTACAATGAGCAGTTCTTC
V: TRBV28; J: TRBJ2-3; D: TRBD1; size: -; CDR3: CASSLMTGQGGTDTQYF; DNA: TGTGCCAGCAGCCTTATGACGGGACAGGGGGGGACAGATACGCAGTATTTT
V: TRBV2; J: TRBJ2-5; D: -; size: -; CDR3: CASSGLHRDPQETQYF; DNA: TGTGCCAGCAGTGGGCTCCACAGGGACCCCCAAGAGACCCAGTACTTC
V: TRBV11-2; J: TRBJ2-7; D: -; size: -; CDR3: CASSLPSPGVEQYF; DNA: TGTGCCAGCAGCTTACCGTCCCCGGGGGTCGAGCAGTACTTC
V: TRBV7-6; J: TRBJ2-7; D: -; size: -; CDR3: CASSLAGSEQYF; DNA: TGTGCCAGCAGCTTAGCAGGGAGTGAGCAGTACTTC
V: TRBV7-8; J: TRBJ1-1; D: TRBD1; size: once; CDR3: CASSHGGTAVENTEAFF; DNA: TGTGCCAGCAGCCACGGGGGGACAGCTGTTGAGAACACTGAAGCTTTCTTT
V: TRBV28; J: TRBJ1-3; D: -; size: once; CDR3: CASSFWRGGNTIYF; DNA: TGTGCCAGCAGTTTTTGGAGGGGTGGAAACACCATATATTTT
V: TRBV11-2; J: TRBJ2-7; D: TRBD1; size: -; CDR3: CASRSGGLEQYF; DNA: TGTGCCAGCAGATCAGGGGGCCTCGAGCAGTACTTC
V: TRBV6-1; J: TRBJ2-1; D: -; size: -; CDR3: CASSESRAGPYNEQFF; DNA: TGTGCCAGCAGTGAATCCAGGGCGGGGCCCTACAATGAGCAGTTCTTC
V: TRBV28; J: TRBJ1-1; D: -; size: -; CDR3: CASSLVADLNTEAFF; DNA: TGTGCCAGCAGCCTGGTGGCAGATCTGAACACTGAAGCTTTCTTT
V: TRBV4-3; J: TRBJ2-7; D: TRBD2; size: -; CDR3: CASSQGLAGAHEQYF; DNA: TGCGCCAGCAGCCAAGGGCTAGCGGGAGCCCACGAGCAGTACTTC
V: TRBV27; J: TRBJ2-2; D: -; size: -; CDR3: CASSSRYTGELFF; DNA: TGTGCCAGCAGTTCCCGCTACACCGGGGAGCTGTTTTTT
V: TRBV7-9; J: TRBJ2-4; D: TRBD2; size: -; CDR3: CASSLGYPTSGLAKNIQYF; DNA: TGTGCCAGCAGCTTAGGGTATCCAACTAGCGGCTTAGCCAAAAACATTCAGTACTTC
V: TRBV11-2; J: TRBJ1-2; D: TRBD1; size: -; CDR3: CASSLGDRVGYTF; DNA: TGTGCCAGCAGCTTAGGGGACAGGGTTGGCTACACCTTC
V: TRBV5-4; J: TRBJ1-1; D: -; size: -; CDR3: CASSLDLGTTEAFF; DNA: TGTGCCAGCAGCTTGGATCTAGGGACCACTGAAGCTTTCTTT
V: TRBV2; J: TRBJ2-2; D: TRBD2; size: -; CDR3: CASSEVVGGATGELFF; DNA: TGTGCCAGCAGTGAAGTCGTGGGAGGGGCCACCGGGGAGCTGTTTTTT
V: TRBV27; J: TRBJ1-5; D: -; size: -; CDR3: CASSVQGGNQPQHF; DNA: TGTGCCAGCAGTGTACAGGGAGGAAATCAGCCCCAGCATTTT
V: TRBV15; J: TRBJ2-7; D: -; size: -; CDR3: CATSRDIAGGPSGEQYF; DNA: TGTGCCACCAGCAGAGATATAGCTGGGGGACCGAGCGGCGAGCAGTACTTC
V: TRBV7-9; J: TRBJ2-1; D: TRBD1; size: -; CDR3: CASSSRQGNYNEQFF; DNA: TGTGCCAGCAGCTCACGACAGGGTAACTACAATGAGCAGTTCTTC
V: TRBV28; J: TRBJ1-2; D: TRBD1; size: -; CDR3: CASSSHGWGQGAGGYGYTF; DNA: TGTGCCAGCAGTTCCCACGGATGGGGACAGGGGGCGGGAGGATATGGCTACACCTTC
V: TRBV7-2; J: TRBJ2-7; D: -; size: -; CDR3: CASSFGGFSYEQYF; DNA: TGTGCCAGCAGCTTCGGGGGATTCTCCTACGAGCAGTACTTC
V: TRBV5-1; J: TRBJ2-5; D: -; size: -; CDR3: CASSLESWRRPQETQYF; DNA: TGCGCCAGCAGCTTGGAAAGTTGGCGGAGGCCGCAAGAGACCCAGTACTTC
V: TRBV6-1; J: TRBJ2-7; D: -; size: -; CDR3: CASSEARHVTQYEQYF; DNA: TGTGCCAGCAGTGAAGCGCGGCACGTCACCCAATACGAGCAGTACTTC
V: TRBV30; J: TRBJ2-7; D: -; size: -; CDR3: CAWSVLRPYEQYF; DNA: TGTGCCTGGAGTGTATTACGTCCCTACGAGCAGTACTTC
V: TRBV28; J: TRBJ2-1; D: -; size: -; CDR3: CASNRNNEQFF; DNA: TGTGCCAGCAACAGAAACAATGAGCAGTTCTTC
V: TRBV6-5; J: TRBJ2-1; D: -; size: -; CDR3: CASSSGRLSYNEQFF; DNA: TGTGCCAGCAGCTCGGGGAGGTTGTCCTACAATGAGCAGTTCTTC
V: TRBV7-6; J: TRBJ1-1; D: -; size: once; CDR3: CASSPGTQTEAFF; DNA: TGTGCCAGCAGCCCCGGGACCCAAACTGAAGCTTTCTTT
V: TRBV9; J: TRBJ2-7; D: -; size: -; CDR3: CASSVAGYEQYF; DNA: TGTGCCAGCAGCGTAGCCGGCTACGAGCAGTACTTC
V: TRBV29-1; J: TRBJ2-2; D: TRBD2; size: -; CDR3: CSVEDPKREAGELFF; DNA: TGCAGCGTTGAAGATCCTAAGCGGGAGGCCGGGGAGCTGTTTTTT
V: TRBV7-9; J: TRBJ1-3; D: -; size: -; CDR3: CASSLGGNTIYF; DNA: TGTGCCAGCAGCTTAGGGGGGAACACCATATATTTT
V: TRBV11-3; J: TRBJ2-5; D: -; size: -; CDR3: CASSSRRTAQETQYF; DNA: TGTGCCAGCAGCTCCCGTCGGACAGCCCAAGAGACCCAGTACTTC
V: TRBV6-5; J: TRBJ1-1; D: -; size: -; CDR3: CASRGRGGNTEAFF; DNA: TGTGCCAGCAGGGGCAGGGGAGGGAACACTGAAGCTTTCTTT
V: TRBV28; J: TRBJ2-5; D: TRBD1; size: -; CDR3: CASSLVSNDRGVGKETQYF; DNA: TGTGCCAGCAGTTTGGTGTCTAATGACAGGGGAGTCGGGAAAGAGACCCAGTACTTC
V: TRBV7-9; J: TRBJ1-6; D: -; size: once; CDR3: CASSFTDSNSPLHF; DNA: TGTGCCAGCAGCTTTACGGATTCCAATTCACCCCTCCACTTT
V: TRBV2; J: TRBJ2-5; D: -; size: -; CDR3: CASTSFLETQYF; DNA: TGTGCCAGCACCTCGTTCCTGGAGACCCAGTACTTC
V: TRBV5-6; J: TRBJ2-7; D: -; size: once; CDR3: CASSLPPYEQYF; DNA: TGTGCCAGCAGCCTACCACCCTACGAGCAGTACTTC
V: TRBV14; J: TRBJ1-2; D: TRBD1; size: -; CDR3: CASSWGQGLGYTF; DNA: TGTGCCAGCAGCTGGGGACAGGGTTTGGGCTACACCTTC
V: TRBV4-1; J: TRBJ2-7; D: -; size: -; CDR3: CASSKHGASYEQYF; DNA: TGCGCCAGCAGCAAACATGGGGCCTCCTACGAGCAGTACTTC
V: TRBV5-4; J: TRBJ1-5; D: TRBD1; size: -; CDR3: CASSWDRGQPQHF; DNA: TGTGCCAGCAGCTGGGACAGGGGTCAGCCCCAGCATTTT
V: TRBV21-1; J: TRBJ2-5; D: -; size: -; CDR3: CASSYGPQETQYF; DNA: TGTGCCAGCAGTTACGGGCCACAAGAGACCCAGTACTTC
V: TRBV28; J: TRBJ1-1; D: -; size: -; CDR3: CASSFLGTEAFF; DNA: TGTGCCAGCAGTTTTCTGGGGACTGAAGCTTTCTTT
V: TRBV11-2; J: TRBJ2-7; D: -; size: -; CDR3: CASSLSRKGHEQYF; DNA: TGTGCCAGCAGCTTATCCAGGAAGGGTCACGAGCAGTACTTC
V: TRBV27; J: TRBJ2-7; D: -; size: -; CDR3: CASNFDTGPDEQYF; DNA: TGTGCCAGCAATTTCGATACCGGACCGGACGAGCAGTACTTC
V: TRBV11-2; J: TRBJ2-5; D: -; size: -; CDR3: CASSLSAGYQETQYF; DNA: TGTGCCAGCAGCTTATCTGCCGGCTACCAAGAGACCCAGTACTTC
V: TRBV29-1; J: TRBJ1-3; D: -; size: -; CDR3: CSGEKMSGNTIYF; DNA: TGCAGCGGTGAGAAGATGTCTGGAAACACCATATATTTT
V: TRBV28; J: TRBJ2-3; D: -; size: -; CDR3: CASKNAVELVRLNTDTQYF; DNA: TGTGCCAGCAAAAATGCGGTCGAGCTAGTCCGACTTAACACAGATACGCAGTATTTT
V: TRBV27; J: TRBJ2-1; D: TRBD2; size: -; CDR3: CASSYGLAGVNEQFF; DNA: TGTGCCAGCAGCTACGGACTAGCGGGAGTTAATGAGCAGTTCTTC